These 8 T cell receptor beta chains share one sample of origin, sequenced in a study of molecular identifiers for immune sequencing clone quantification listed by TCRdb under 2018. Libraries came from PCR. The sequencing machine was a NextSeq 500. The public reads were run again by TCRdb, first through fastp at Q25 and then through MiXCR, and only productive beta chains were kept. Identical CDR3 proteins give one entry, which carries the most common genes and DNA. The sample yields over 550,000 distinct CDR3 sequences; 25% were counted once. The ten largest clones take up 0.7% to 0.95% of the sample. The sequenced sample was naive CD8+ T cells from blood, with Jurkat cell RNA spiked in. Per the publication, the cell subset or site label means: FACS-sorted CD8+CD4-CCR7+CD45RA+ naive T cells. The receptors were gathered from a human donor in good health. Some libraries in this study had Jurkat cell RNA spiked in.

This chain joins TRBV12-3 or TRBV12-4 and TRBJ1-2; D not certain. Trimming cost V 2 bases and J 6 bases, with 10 bases left between them. This CDR3 region has 13 residues. The CDR3: CASSLWQEDGYTF. The DNA of the CDR3 is TGTGCCAGCAGTTTATGGCAGGAGGATGGCTACACCTTC.

V is TRBV4-1 and J is TRBJ2-2, with a weak D call TRBD2 (5 bases). Trimming took off 1 base at V and 6 bases at J, with 12 bases between the two ends. The CDR3 runs 15 residues. Germline V gives CDR1 MGHRA, CDR2 YSYEKL. CDR3 region: CASSQAGFGAGELFF. The CDR3 DNA follows: TGCGCCAGCAGCCAAGCGGGGTTTGGCGCCGGGGAGCTGTTTTTT.

Many counts were recorded for this clonotype. The rearrangement links TRBV10-3 to TRBJ2-2; D may be TRBD2 (6 bases). The CDR3 runs 13 residues. CDR1 and CDR2 from the germline V gene are ENHRY and SYGVKD. Deletions cut 8 bases from V and 6 bases from J, with 13 bases between. CDR3 region: CAIAGIGPGELFF. In DNA, the CDR3 is TGTGCCATCGCGGGGATAGGGCCCGGGGAGCTGTTTTTT.

Concerning this clonotype itself: Sequence at one end of the junction differs from germline and may be a read error. The gene calls are TRBV12-3 or TRBV12-4 and TRBJ2-7; no clear D. The CDR3 is 12 residues long. The CDR3 DNA is TGTGCCAGCAGTTTAGCCTCCTACAAGCAGTACTTC. Translation gives CASSLASYKQYF.

The chain links TRBV30 to TRBJ1-2; D may be TRBD1 (6 bases). Between the trimmed V and J ends, which lost 4 bases and 6 bases, there was a span of 24 bases. Germline values: CDR1 GTSNPN, CDR2 SVGIG (reference sequence). This CDR3 is 16 amino acids long. CDR3 coding DNA: TGTGCCTGGACTCAGGGGACACCCAATTCGGTGAATGGCTACACCTTC. Protein sequence: CAWTQGTPNSVNGYTF.

This clonotype was detected many times. V usage is TRBV2 and J usage is TRBJ1-5; no reliable D call. Germline V CDR1 and CDR2: SNHLY, FYNNEI. There are 15 residues in the CDR3. V dropped 2 bases and J dropped 2 bases, with 10 bases sitting between them. CDR3 sequence (DNA): TGTGCCAGCAGTGAACTACGGGGTGGCAATCAGCCCCAGCATTTT. Its translation: CASSELRGGNQPQHF.

This clonotype was counted only a few times. The chain carries TRBV12-3 or TRBV12-4 and TRBJ1-6; the D gene is possibly TRBD1 (6 bases). This CDR3 region has 16 residues. The V gene lost 5 bases and the J gene lost 0 bases, with 11 bases spanning the gap. The CDR3 DNA sequence: TGTGCCAGCAGTACCACAGGGAGCTCCTATAATTCACCCCTCCACTTT. Translated: CASSTTGSSYNSPLHF.

This clonotype has at least ten counts. The chain joins TRBV7-9 to TRBJ2-3; TRBD2 aligns across 12 bases. The CDR3 loop spans 16 amino acids. Trimming took 4 bases from V and 4 from J; bases not matched to a gene: 6. CDR1 is SEHNR and CDR2 is FQNEAQ in the germline V gene (reference sequence). In DNA form, the CDR3 reads TGTGCCAGCAGCTCCAGGACTAGCGGGGTAGCAGATACGCAGTATTTT. Translating it yields CASSSRTSGVADTQYF.